This T cell receptor (beta chain) was profiled in a study of cytomegalovirus exposure and HLA in healthy donors. PCR used 60 Vbeta primers and 13 Jbeta primers. TCRdb's table, derived via immunoSEQ multiplex PCR, lists solely in-frame clones and lacks some. The table shows a few hundred thousand clones, with about 74% occurring only once. The study's findings and limits: V- and J-gene trimming in TCR beta was tied to a missense DCLRE1C variant by an analysis performed later. The analysis excluded some indistinguishable V segments, including TRBV6-2 and TRBV6-3. Earlier results showed most TCR beta V segments being productive about 87% or about 30% of the time.

Of note for this clone: Its antigen remains unidentified.

The CDR3 covers 15 residues. Germline values: CDR1 SEHNR, CDR2 FQNEAQ (reference sequence). Trimming cost V 5 bases and J 2 bases; bases outside gene matches: 6. The origin of this receptor is a man aged 35-49 years in good health and CMV-seronegative. The chain couples TRBV7-9 to TRBJ1-5, with 7 bases fitting TRBD1. Sequenced material: PBMCs. The DNA of the CDR3 is TGTGCCAGCAGCAAGGACAGGATCGGCAATCAGCCCCAGCATTTT. Amino acids: CASSKDRIGNQPQHF.